This record concerns one TCR beta chain sequence. Its antigen is still unknown. Germline is not matched at one junction end, which may reflect a read error. Those donating, healthy Caucasian individuals from Russia, were aged 6 to 90. Next came a second PCR, run for about 7 to 12 cycles, which used a sample-barcoded 5' primer along with a J-beta primer mix. At least 3 million CDR3-containing paired-end reads were obtained per sample. A single record per CDR3 protein comes from TCRdb applying MiXCR to the 5' RACE reads. This sample yields hundreds of thousands of distinct CDR3 sequences, of which approximately 48% are seen a single time; approximately 20% belongs to the top ten. This specimen comes from a study of blood T cells in healthy people across ages. Study-wide results and limits: The long-lived group displayed more naive CD4+ cells, plus higher diversity, than the aged donors did. Lack of knowledge of donor CMV status possibly confounded expanded clonotype changes.

Sequencing used blood. This receptor was taken from a man in his 60s in good health.

DNA of the CDR3: TGCGCCGGCAGCCAAGATGGGGGAAGAAGTGCAACTAATGAAAAACTGTTTTTT. Protein: CAGSQDGGRSATNEKLFF. This sequence joins TRBV4-1 and TRBJ1-4; tentative D call: TRBD1 (5 bases). The CDR3 has 18 residues. Germline lookup yields CDR1 MGHRA and CDR2 YSYEKL.